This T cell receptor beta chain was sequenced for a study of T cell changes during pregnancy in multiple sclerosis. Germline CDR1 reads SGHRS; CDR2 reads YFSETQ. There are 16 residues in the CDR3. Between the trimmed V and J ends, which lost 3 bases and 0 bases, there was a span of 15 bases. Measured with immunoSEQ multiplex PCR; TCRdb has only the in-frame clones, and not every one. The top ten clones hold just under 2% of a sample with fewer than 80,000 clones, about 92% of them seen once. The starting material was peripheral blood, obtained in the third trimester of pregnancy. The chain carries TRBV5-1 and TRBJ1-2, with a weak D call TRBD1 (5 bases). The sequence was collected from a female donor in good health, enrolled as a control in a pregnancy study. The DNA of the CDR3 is TGCGCCAGCAGCTCGTTGTCAACGGGGGCTAACTATGGCTACACCTTC. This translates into CASSSLSTGANYGYTF.